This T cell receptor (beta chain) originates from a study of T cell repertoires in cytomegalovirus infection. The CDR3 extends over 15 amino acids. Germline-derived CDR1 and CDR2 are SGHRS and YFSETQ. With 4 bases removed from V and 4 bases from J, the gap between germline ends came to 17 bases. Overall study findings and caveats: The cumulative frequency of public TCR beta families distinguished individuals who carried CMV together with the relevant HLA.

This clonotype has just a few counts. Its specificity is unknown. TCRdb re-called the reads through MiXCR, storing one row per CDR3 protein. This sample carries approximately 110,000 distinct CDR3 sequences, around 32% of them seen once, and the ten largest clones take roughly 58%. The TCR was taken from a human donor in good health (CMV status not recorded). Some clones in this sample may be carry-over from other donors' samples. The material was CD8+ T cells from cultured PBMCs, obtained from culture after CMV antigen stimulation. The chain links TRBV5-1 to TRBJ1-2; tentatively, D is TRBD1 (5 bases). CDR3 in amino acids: CASSPTTGTVYGYTF. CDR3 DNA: TGCGCCAGCAGCCCCACTACCGGGACGGTCTATGGCTACACCTTC. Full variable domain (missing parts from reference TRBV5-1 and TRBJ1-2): KAGVTQTPRYLIKTRGQQVTLSCSPISGHRSVSWYQQTPGQGLQFLFEYFSETQRNKGNFPGRFSGRQFSNSRSEMNVSTLELGDSALYLCASSPTTGTVYGYTFGSGTRLTVV.